This T cell receptor (beta chain) emerged from a study of beta chain features in type 1 diabetes. The wider study: Across the samples, more than 85 million sorted cells were examined in total. Notes on the study in general: Moderate but significant shortening of TCRB CDR3s was recorded in all four CD4+ subsets from Type 1 diabetes patients.

This clone has only a few counts. Antigen specificity is unknown. V lost 7 bases and J lost 8, with 17 bases in between. This CDR3 spans 12 amino acids. Germline lookup yields CDR1 SQVTM and CDR2 ANQGSEA. Expressed TCRB transcripts were sequenced after all isolated RNA was converted to cDNA. Assay used: immunoSEQ multiplex PCR; TCRdb lists only in-frame clones, some missing. The repertoire includes 120,000 or so clones, approximately 15% of them detected once, and 2.6% sits in the top ten. The receptor comes from a man between 18 and 35 years old with type 1 diabetes. The sequenced sample consisted of central memory CD4+ T cells from blood. The chain joins TRBV29-1 to TRBJ1-2; D is possibly TRBD1 (5 bases). DNA of the CDR3: TGCAGCGCCGGATGGGGGGAGGAGGGCTACACCTTC. It encodes CSAGWGEEGYTF. The full variable domain, rest sourced from reference TRBV29-1 and TRBJ1-2, is SAVISQKPSRDICQRGTSLTIQCQVDSQVTMMFWYRQQPGQSLTLIATANQGSEATYESGFVIDKFPISRPNLTFSTLTVSNMSPEDSSIYLCSAGWGEEGYTFGSGTRLTVV.